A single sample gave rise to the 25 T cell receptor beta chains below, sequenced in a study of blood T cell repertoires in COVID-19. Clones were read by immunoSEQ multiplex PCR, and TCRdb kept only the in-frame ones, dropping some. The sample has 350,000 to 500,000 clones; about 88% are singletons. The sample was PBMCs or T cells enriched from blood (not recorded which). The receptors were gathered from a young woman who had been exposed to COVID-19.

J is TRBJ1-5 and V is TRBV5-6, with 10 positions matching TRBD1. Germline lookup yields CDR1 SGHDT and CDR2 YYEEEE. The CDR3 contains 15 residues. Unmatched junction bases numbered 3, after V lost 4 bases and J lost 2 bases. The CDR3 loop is CASSEGTGGNQPQHF. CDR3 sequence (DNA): TGTGCCAGCAGCGAAGGGACAGGGGGCAATCAGCCCCAGCATTTT.

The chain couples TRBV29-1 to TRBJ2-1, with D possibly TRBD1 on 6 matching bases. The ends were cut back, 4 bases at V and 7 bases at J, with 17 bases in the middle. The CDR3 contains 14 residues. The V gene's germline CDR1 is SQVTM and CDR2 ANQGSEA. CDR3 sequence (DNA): TGCAGCGTTGGACCAGGCCCAAGGGGGAATGAGCAGTTCTTC. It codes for CSVGPGPRGNEQFF.

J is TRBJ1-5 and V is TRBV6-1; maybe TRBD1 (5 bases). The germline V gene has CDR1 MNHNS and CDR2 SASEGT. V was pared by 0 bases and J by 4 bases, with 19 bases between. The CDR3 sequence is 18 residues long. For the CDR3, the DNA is TGTGCCAGCAGTGAAGCGCTTCAGTTCGCGGGGGGGAATCAGCCCCAGCATTTT. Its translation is CASSEALQFAGGNQPQHF.

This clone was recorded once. DNA of the CDR3: TGCGCCAGCAGGACTAGTTCGGGAACCTCTAATGAGCAGTTCTTC. Encoded protein: CASRTSSGTSNEQFF. The chain uses TRBV4-1 and TRBJ2-1; D might be TRBD2 (6 bases). The CDR3 spans 15 residues. Deletions cut 6 bases from V and 7 bases from J, with 19 bases between. Germline CDR1 is MGHRA and CDR2 is YSYEKL.

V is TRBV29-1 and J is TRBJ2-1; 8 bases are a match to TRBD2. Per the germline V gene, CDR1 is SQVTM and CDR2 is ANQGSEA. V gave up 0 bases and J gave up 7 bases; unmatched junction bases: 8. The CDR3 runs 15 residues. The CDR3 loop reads CSVEDVQRERNEQFF. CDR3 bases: TGCAGCGTTGAAGATGTACAGCGGGAGAGGAATGAGCAGTTCTTC.

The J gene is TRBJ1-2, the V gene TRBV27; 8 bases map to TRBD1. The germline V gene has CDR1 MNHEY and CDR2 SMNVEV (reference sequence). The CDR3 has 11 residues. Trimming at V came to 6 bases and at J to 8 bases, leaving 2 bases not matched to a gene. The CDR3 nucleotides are TGTGCCAGCAGATACAGGGGGGGCTACACCTTC. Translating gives CASRYRGGYTF.

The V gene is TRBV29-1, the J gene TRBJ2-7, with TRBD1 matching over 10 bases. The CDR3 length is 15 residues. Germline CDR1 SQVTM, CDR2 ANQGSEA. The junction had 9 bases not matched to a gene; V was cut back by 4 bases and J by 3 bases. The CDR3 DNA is TGCAGCGTTGTAGTCTCCCGGACAGGGGGCTACGAGCAGTACTTC. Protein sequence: CSVVVSRTGGYEQYF.

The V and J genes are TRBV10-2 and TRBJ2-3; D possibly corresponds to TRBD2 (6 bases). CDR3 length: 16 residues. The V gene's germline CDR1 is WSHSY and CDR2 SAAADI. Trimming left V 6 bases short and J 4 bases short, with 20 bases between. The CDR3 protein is CASRIALAAAADTQYF. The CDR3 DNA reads TGCGCCAGCAGGATCGCACTAGCCGCTGCCGCAGATACGCAGTATTTT.

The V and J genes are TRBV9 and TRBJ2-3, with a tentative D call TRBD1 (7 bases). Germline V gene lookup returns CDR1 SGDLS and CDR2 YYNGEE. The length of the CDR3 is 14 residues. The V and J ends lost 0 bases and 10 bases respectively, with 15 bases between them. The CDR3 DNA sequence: TGTGCCAGCAGCGTAGGAGGAGGGGGCGCGCCGCAGTATTTT. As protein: CASSVGGGGAPQYF.

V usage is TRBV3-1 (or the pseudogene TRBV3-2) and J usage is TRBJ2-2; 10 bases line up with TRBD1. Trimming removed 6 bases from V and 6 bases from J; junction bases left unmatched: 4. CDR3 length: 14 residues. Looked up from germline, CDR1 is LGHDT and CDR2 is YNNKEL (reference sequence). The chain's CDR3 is CASRPGTGAGELFF. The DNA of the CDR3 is TGTGCCAGCAGACCTGGGACAGGGGCCGGGGAGCTGTTTTTT.

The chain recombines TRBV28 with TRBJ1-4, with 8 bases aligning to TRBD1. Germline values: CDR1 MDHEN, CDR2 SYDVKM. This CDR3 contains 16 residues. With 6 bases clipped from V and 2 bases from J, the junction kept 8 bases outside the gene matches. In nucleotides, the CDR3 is TGTGCCAGCAGGGATCAGGGGGCAGGGACTAATGAAAAACTGTTTTTT. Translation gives CASRDQGAGTNEKLFF.

This CDR3 is CASSQDPNYNEQFF. The CDR3 coding sequence is TGTGCCAGCAGCCAAGATCCCAATTACAATGAGCAGTTCTTC. The rearrangement uses TRBV4-2 and TRBJ2-1; D call uncertain. CDR1 and CDR2 (germline): LGHNA, YNFKEQ. The V end lost 0 bases, the J end lost 4 bases, and 7 bases lay between the germline ends. This CDR3 has 14 amino acids.

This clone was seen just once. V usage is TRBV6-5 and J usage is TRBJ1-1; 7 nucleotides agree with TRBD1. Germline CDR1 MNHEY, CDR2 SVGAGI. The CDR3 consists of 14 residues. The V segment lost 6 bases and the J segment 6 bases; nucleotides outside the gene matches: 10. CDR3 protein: CASSTLQGGSEAFF. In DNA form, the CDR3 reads TGTGCCAGCAGCACCCTTCAGGGGGGCTCTGAAGCTTTCTTT.

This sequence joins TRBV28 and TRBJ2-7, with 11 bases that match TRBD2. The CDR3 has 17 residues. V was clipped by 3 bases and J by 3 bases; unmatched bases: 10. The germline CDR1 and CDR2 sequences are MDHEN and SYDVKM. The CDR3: CASSFVGSGRALYEQYF. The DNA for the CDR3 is TGTGCCAGCAGTTTCGTCGGTAGCGGGAGGGCCCTCTACGAGCAGTACTTC.

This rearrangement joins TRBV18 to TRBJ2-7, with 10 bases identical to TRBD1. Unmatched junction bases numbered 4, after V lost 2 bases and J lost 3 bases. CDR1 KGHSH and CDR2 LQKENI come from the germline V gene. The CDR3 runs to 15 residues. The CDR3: CASSPLGQGLYEQYF. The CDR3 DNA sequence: TGTGCCAGCTCACCATTGGGACAGGGGCTCTACGAGCAGTACTTC. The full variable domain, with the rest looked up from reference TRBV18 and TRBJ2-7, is NAGVMQNPRHLVRRRGQEARLRCSPMKGHSHVYWYRQLPEEGLKFMVYLQKENIIDESGMPKERFSAEFPKEGPSILRIQQVVRGDSAAYFCASSPLGQGLYEQYFGPGTRLTVT.

CDR3 region: CASSLASRSSNYGYTF. Written as DNA, the CDR3 is TGCGCCAGCAGCTTGGCCTCGAGGAGTTCTAACTATGGCTACACCTTC. The chain is built from TRBV5-1 and TRBJ1-2; D uncertain. Per the germline V gene, CDR1 is SGHRS and CDR2 is YFSETQ. The CDR3 sequence is 16 residues long. Trimming removed 0 bases from V and 0 bases from J, with 12 bases in between. Using reference TRBV5-1 and TRBJ1-2 for the parts outside the CDR3, the full variable domain is KAGVTQTPRYLIKTRGQQVTLSCSPISGHRSVSWYQQTPGQGLQFLFEYFSETQRNKGNFPGRFSGRQFSNSRSEMNVSTLELGDSALYLCASSLASRSSNYGYTFGSGTRLTVV.

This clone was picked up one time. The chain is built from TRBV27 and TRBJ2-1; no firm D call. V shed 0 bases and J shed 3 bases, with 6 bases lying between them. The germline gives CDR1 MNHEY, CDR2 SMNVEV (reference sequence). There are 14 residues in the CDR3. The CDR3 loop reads CASSLSSVYNEQFF. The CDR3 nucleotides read TGTGCCAGCAGTTTATCCAGCGTCTACAATGAGCAGTTCTTC.

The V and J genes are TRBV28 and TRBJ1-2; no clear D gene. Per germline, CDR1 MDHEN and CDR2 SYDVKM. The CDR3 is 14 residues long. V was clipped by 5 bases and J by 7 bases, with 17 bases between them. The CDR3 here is CASSLEGYSRGYTF. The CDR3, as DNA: TGTGCCAGCAGTCTAGAGGGCTACAGCCGTGGCTACACCTTC.

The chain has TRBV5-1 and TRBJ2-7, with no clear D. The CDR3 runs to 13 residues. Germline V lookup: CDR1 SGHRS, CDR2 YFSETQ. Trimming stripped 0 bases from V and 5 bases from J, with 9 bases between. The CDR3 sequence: CASSLGPPNEQYF. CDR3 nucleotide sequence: TGCGCCAGCAGCTTGGGGCCGCCAAACGAGCAGTACTTC.

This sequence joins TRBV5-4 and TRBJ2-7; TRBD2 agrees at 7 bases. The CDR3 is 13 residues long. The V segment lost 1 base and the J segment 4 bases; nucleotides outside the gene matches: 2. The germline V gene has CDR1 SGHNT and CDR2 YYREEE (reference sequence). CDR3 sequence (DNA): TGTGCCAGCAGCTTGTGGGAGGGGTACGAGCAGTACTTC. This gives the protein CASSLWEGYEQYF.

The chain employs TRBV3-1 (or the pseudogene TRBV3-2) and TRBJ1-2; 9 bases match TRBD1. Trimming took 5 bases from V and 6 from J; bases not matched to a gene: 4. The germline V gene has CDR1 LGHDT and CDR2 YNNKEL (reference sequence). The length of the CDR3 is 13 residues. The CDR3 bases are TGTGCCAGCAGCGTGACAGGGGGGAATGGCTACACCTTC. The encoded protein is CASSVTGGNGYTF.

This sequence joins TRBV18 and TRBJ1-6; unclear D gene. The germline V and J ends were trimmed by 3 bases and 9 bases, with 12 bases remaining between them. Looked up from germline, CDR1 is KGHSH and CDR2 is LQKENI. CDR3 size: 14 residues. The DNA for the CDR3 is TGTGCCAGCTCACCCCTAGGTGTTTCTTCACCCCTCCACTTT. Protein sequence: CASSPLGVSSPLHF.

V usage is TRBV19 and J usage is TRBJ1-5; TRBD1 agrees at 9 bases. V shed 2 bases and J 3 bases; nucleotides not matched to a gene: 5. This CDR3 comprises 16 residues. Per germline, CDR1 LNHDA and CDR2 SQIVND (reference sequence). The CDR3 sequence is CASSIKGTGNNQPQHF. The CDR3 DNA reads TGTGCCAGTAGTATAAAAGGGACAGGGAACAATCAGCCCCAGCATTTT.

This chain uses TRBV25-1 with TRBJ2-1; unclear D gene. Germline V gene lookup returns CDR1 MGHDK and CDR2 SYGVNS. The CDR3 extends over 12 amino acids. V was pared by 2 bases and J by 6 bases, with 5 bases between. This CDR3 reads CASSEGPNEQFF. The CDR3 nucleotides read TGTGCCAGCAGTGAAGGGCCCAATGAGCAGTTCTTC.

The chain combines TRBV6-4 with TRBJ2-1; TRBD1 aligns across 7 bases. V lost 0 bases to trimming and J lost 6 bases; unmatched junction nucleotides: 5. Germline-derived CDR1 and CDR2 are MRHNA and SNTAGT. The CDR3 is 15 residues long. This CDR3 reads CASSDSTGVGNEQFF. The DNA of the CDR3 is TGTGCCAGCAGTGACTCCACAGGGGTCGGCAATGAGCAGTTCTTC.